What follows is one TCR beta chain and its context. The data derive from a study of blood T cell repertoires in COVID-19. Turning to the study itself: Researchers got acute and convalescent COVID-19 samples from the United States, Italy and Spain. T cells, B-cell-depleted T cells, or PBMCs provided the cDNA or gDNA that served as material.

V lost 2 bases, J lost 5 bases, and 12 bases lay in between. The CDR3 contains 14 residues. In germline, CDR1 is LGHDT, CDR2 YNNKEL (reference sequence). Per the study methods: Counts of nucleated cells, estimated from reference gene primer amplification, were obtained. The data were produced by immunoSEQ multiplex PCR, yet TCRdb's version contains in-frame clones alone and is incomplete. From that table come the V and J calls and clone size; the DNA was used to work out D and trimming. The table has approximately 150,000 clones, around 80% seen once. This sequence originates from a human donor with acute or convalescent COVID-19. The donor label of this sample is uncertain. V gene TRBV3-1 (or the pseudogene TRBV3-2) combines with J gene TRBJ2-5, with D possibly TRBD2 on 6 matching bases. Sequencing was carried out using peripheral blood. CDR3 DNA: TGTGCCAGCAGCCAACTCGGGGGTGGGGAGACCCAGTACTTC. As protein: CASSQLGGGETQYF.